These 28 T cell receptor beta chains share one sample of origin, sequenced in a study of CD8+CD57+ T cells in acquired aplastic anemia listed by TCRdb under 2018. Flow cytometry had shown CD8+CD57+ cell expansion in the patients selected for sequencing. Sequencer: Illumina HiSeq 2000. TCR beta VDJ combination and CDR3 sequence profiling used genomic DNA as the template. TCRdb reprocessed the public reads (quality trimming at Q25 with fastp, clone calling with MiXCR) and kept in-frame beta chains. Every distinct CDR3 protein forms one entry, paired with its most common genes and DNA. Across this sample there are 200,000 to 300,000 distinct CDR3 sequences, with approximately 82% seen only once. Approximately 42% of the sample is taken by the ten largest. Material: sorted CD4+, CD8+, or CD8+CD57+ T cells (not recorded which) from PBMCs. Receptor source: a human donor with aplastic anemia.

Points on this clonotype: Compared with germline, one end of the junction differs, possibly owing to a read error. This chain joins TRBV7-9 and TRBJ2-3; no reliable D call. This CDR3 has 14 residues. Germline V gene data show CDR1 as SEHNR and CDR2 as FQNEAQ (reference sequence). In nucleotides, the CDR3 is TGTGCCAGCAGCTTAGATCTAGGTCGGAACACTGAAGCTTTT. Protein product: CASSLDLGRNTEAF.

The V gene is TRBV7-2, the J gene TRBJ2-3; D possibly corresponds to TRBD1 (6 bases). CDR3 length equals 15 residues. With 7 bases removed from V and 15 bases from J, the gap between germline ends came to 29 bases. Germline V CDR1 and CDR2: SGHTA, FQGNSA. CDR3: CASNPDRSSYEQYYF. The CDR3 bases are TGTGCCAGCAACCCGGACAGAAGCTCCTACGAGCAGTACTATTTT.

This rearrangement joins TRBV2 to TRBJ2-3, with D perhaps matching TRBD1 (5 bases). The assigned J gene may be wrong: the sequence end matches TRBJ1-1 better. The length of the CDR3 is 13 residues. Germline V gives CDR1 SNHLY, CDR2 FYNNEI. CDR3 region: CASTNAQGDKAFF. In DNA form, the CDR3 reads TGTGCCAGCACCAACGCCCAGGGAGATAAAGCTTTCTTT.

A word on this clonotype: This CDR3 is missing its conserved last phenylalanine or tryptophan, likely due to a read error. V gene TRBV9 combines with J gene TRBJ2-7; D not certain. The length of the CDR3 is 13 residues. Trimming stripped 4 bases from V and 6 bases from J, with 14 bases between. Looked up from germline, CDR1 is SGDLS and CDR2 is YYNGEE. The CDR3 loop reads CASSPRIDGEQYS. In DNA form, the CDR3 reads TGTGCCAGCAGCCCCCGAATAGATGGCGAGCAGTACTCC.

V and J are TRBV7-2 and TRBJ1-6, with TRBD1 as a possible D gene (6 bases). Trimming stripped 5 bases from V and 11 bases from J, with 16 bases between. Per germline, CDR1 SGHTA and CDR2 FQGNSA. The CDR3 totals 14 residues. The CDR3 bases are TGTGCCAGCAGCGCTCGGTTATGGGACACACCCCTCCACTTT. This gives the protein CASSARLWDTPLHF.

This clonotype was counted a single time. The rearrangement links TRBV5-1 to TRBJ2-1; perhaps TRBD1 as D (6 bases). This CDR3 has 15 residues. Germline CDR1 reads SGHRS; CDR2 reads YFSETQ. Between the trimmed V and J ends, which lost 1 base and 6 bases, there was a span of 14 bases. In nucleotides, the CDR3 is TGCGCCAGCAGCTTGCGTACAGGGCTGAGCAATGAGCAGTTCTTC. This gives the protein CASSLRTGLSNEQFF.

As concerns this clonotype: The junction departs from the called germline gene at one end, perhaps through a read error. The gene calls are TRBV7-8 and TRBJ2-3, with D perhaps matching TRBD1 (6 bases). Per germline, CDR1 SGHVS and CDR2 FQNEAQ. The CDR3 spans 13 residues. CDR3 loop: CASSFHPDGTHLF. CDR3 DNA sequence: TGTGCCAGCAGCTTTCATCCAGACGGGACACACCTTTTT.

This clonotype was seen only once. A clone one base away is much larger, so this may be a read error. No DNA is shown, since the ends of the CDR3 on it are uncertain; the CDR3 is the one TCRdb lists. CDR3 protein: CASGGAGDIQYFEYF. The chain employs TRBV9 and TRBJ2-5; the D call of TRBD1 is as the table states it, not checked on the DNA. The CDR3 region is 15 residues in length, termini included. From germline, CDR1 is SGDLS and CDR2 YYNGEE.

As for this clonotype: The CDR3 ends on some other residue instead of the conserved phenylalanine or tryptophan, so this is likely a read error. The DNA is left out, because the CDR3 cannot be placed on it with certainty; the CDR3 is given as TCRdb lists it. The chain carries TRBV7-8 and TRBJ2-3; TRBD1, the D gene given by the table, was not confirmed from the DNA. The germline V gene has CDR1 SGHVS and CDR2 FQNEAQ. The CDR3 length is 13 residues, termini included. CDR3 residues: CASGSGGRETYNE.

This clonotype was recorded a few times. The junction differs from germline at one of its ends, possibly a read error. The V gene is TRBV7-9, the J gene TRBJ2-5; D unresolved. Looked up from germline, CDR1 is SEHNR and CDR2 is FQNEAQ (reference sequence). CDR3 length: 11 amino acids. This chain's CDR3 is CASSLAETQYF. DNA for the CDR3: TGCGCCAGCAGCTTAGCCGAGACCCAGTACTTC. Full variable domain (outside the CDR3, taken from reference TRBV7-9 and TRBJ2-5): DTGVSQNPRHKITKRGQNVTFRCDPISEHNRLYWYRQTLGQGPEFLTYFQNEAQLEKSRLLSDRFSAERPKGSFSTLEIQRTEQGDSAMYLCASSLAETQYFGPGTRLLVL.

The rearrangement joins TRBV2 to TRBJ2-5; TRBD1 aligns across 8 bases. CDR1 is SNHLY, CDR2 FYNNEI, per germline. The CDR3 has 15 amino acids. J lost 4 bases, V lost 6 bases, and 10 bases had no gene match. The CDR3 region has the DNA TGTGCCAGCAGCTTCGGACAGGGAAGGTTAGAGACCCAGTACTTC. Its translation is CASSFGQGRLETQYF.

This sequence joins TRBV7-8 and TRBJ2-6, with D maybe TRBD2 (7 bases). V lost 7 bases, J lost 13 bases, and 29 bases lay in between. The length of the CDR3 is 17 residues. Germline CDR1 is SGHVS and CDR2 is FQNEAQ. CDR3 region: CASTLGGGPYGHNVLTF. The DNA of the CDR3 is TGTGCCAGCACCCTAGGGGGGGGTCCCTATGGGCACAATGTCCTGACTTTC. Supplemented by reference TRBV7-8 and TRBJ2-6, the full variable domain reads GAGVSQSPRYKVAKRGQDVALRCDPISGHVSLFWYQQALGQGPEFLTYFQNEAQLDKSGLPSDRFFAERPEGSVSTLKIQRTQQEDSAVYLCASTLGGGPYGHNVLTFGAGSRLTVL.

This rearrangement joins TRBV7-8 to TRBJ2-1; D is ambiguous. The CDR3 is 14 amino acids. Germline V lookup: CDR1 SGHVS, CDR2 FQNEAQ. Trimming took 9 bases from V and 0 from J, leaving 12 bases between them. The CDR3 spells CASKRLTSYNEQFF. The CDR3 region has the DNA TGTGCCAGTAAAAGACTGACCTCCTACAATGAGCAGTTCTTC.

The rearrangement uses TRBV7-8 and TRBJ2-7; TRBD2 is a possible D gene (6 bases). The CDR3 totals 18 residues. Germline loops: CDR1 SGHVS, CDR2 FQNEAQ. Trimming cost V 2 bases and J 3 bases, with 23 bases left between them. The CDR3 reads CASSLPGDPDTLYYEQYV. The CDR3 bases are TGTGCCAGCAGCTTACCGGGAGATCCCGATACGCTTTACTACGAGCAGTACGTC.

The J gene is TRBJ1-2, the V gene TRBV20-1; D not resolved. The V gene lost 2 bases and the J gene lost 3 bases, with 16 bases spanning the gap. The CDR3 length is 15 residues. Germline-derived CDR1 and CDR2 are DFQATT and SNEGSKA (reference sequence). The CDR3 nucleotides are TGCAGTGCTAGATCCCAGCACTCCTACGACTATGGCTACACCTTC. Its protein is CSARSQHSYDYGYTF.

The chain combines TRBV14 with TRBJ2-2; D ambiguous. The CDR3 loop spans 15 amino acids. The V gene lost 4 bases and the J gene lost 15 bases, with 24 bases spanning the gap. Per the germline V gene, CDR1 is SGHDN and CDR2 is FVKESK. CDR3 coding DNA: TGTGCCAGCAGCCGAGCCGGACGGACCTACGAGCAGTTGTTTTTT. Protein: CASSRAGRTYEQLFF.

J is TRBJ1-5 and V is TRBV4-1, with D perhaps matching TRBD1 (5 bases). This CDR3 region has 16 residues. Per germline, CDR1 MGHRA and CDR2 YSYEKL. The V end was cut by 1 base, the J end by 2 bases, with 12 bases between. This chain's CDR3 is CASSQGRGARNQPQHF. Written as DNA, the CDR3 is TGCGCCAGCAGCCAAGGGAGGGGAGCCCGCAATCAGCCCCAGCATTTT.

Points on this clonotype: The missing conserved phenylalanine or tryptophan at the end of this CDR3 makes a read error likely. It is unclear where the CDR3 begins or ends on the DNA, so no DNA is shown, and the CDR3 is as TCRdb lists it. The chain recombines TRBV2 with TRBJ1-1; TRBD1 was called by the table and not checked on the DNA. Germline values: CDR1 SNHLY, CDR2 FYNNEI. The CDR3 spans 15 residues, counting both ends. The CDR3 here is CASGDGGTDTQESCL.

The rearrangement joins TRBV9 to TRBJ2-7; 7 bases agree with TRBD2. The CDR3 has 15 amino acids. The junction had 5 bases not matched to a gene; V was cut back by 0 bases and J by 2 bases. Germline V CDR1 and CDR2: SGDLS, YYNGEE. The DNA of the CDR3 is TGTGCCAGCAGCGTAGAGGCAGGGACTACCTACGAGCAGTACTTC. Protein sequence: CASSVEAGTTYEQYF. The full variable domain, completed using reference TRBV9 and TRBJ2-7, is DSGVTQTPKHLITATGQRVTLRCSPRSGDLSVYWYQQSLDQGLQFLIQYYNGEERAKGNILERFSAQQFPDLHSELNLSSLELGDSALYFCASSVEAGTTYEQYFGPGTRLTVT.

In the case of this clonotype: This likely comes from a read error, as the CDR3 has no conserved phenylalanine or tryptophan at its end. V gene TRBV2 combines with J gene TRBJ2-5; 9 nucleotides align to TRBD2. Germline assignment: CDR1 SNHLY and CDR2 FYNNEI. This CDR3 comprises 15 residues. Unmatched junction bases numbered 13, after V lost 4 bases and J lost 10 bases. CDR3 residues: CASSASGIYGQFQYL. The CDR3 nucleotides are TGTGCCAGCAGTGCTAGCGGGATTTATGGACAGTTCCAGTACCTC.

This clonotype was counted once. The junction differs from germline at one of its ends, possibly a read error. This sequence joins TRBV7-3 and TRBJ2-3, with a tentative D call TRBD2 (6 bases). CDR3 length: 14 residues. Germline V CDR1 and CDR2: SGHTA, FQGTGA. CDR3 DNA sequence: TGTGCCAGCAGTTCTGCCGGAACTTCGGGAGAGAACCAGTTT. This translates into CASSSAGTSGENQF.

CDR3 residues: CASSLDTGAPDEQFF. In DNA form, the CDR3 reads TGCGCCAGCAGCTTGGACACGGGTGCTCCGGATGAGCAGTTCTTC. V and J are TRBV5-1 and TRBJ2-1; D is unclear. V lost 0 bases and J 8 bases, leaving 15 bases between the germline ends. The CDR3 has 15 residues. Germline V CDR1 and CDR2: SGHRS, YFSETQ.

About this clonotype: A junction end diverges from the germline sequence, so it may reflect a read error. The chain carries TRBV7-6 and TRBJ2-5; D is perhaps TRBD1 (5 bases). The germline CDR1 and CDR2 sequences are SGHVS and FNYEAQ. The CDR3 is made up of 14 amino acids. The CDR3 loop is CASTRGRVHSGANF. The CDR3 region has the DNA TGTGCCAGCACCAGAGGCAGGGTCCACTCGGGCGCCAACTTC. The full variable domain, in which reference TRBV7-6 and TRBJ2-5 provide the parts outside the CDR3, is GAGVSQSPRYKVTKRGQDVALRCDPISGHVSLYWYRQALGQGPEFLTYFNYEAQQDKSGLPNDRFSAERPEGSISTLTIQRTEQRDSAMYRCASTRGRVHSGANFGPGTRLLVL.

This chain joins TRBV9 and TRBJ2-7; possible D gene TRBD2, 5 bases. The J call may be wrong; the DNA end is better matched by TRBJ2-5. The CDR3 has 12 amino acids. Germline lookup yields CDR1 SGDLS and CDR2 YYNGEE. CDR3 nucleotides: TGTGCCAGCAGCACTAACAGCGGGACCCAGTACTTC. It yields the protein CASSTNSGTQYF.

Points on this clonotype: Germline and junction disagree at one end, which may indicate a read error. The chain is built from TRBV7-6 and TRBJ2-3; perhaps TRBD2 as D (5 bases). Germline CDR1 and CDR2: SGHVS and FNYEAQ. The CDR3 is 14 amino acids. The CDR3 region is CASSQAENLYEQYF. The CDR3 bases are TGTGCCAGCAGCCAAGCGGAAAATCTCTACGAGCAGTACTTT.

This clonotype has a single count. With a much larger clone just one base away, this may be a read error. The CDR3 protein is CASSADSASYTSHF. For the CDR3, the DNA is TGTGCCAGCAGCGCCGACAGCGCCTCCTATACTTCACATTTT. J is TRBJ2-3 and V is TRBV9; possible D gene TRBD1, 5 bases. Germline lookup yields CDR1 SGDLS and CDR2 YYNGEE. The length of the CDR3 is 14 residues.

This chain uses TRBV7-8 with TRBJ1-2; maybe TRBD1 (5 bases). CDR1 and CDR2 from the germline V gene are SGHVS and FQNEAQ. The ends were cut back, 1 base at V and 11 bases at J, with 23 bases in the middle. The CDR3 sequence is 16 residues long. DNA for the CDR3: TGTGCCAGCAGCTTAGAGGGAGGCCCCGATACGCAGGGTTACACCTTC. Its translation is CASSLEGGPDTQGYTF.

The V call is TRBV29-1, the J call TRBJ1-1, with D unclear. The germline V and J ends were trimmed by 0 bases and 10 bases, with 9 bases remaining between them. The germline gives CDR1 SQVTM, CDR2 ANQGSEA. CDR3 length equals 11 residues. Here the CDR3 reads CSVEDPGGAFF. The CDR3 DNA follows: TGCAGCGTTGAAGACCCAGGAGGAGCTTTCTTT.